This T cell receptor (beta chain) appears in the sequencing data of a study of low-dose radiotherapy and immunotherapy resistance in tumors (dated by TCRdb to the early 2020s). With regard to the full study: In Cohort 1, each fraction delivered 0.5 Gy every 2 weeks, and the prescribed total PTV dose was 6.5 Gy. In Cohort 2, 1 Gy per fraction was delivered every two weeks, for a total of 13 Gy over 26 weeks. Nivolumab was administered intravenously as a 240 mg flat dose every two weeks, and ipilimumab was administered intravenously at 1 mg/kg every six weeks. Cyclophosphamide 200 mg/m2 was given intravenously every two weeks, one day before each radiation and immunotherapy administration. Patients took aspirin 300 mg orally once daily for four cycles, starting on cycle 1 day 1. No randomization into treatment groups was done for the people taking part in the trial. Eight patients were included in the translational analysis, namely three from the first dose cohort plus the first five from the second dose cohort.

V loses 3 bases of germline sequence and J loses 4 bases, and the interval between the two ends is 10 bases. Reading the germline V gene gives CDR1 SGHTA and CDR2 FQGNSA. The CDR3 sequence holds 13 residues, the cysteine and phenylalanine included. Only the CDR3 part of the read is kept: 39 bases, read in frame from the first base. First-strand cDNA was synthesized using Superscript III and a set of TRAV- and TRBV-specific primers, so that both TCRalpha and TCRbeta chains were covered. TCRs were amplified with Phusion for around 19 PCR cycles, with a constant-region primer paired with the adapter attached to the V primers. Isolated mRNA was amplified with the MessageAmp II aRNA Amplification Kit, using a roughly 15-hour in vitro transcription at 37°C. The Dynabeads mRNA DIRECT Purification Kit was used to isolate mRNA for TCR sequencing. A second roughly 27-cycle Phusion PCR added indexed Illumina adapters, and products were purified with AMPure XP beads. The study's processing was this. Using custom Perl scripts, TCR sequences that encoded the same protein were pooled, out-of-frame sequences were dropped, and the abundance of each clonotype was calculated. TCR sequences supported by only a single read were excluded from analysis. Among the metrics used to describe the repertoires were Shannon entropy, Gini index, clonality, richness, and the frequency of TCRs shared between repertoires. Using fastp at Q25 and MiXCR, TCRdb reprocessed the public reads and kept productive beta chains. Rows with a matching CDR3 protein are joined into one entry that keeps the most common DNA and genes. These V and J calls originate from TCRdb's pipeline instead of the authors' own analysis. Within this sample are roughly 17,000 distinct CDR3 sequences, with approximately 70% of them counted one time only. The ten biggest clones cover 5.5% to 6% of the sample.

The donors took part in RACIN, a single-arm, phase I, dose-escalation trial that combined nivolumab, ipilimumab, aspirin, low-dose cyclophosphamide and low-dose radiotherapy. To be eligible, a patient needed to have an advanced solid tumor that was TIL-negative. With regard to this clonotype: Which antigen it targets is not known. No much larger clone exists at a distance of one base, and base qualities are not known.

The origin of this receptor is a human donor with advanced metastatic prostate, ovarian, gallbladder or colorectal cancer (not recorded which). This table probably holds off-target reads from a library built for another chain. Recombination joined TRBV7-2 with TRBJ2-7, with TRBD1 perhaps the D gene, on 6 matching bases. Read as DNA, the sequence is TGTGCCAGCAGCTTTAATACAGGGTACGAGCAGTACTTC. It encodes CASSFNTGYEQYF.